A selection of T cell receptor beta chains follows, all from one sample in a study of blood T cell repertoires in COVID-19. Using immunoSEQ multiplex PCR, the repertoire was profiled, and TCRdb retains in-frame clones only, with some absent. This table holds some 60,000 clones, around nine tenths found once. The sample taken for sequencing was peripheral blood. These receptors were taken from a man aged 55 to 70 with acute or convalescent COVID-19. CDR3s leave out the opening cysteine and the closing phenylalanine or tryptophan. Clone size is not always given. Where it is, it says once, few, many or a class for expanded clones.

j_call	clone_size	v_call	cdr3_length	cdr3_aa
TRBJ1-4	-	TRBV7-9	11	ASSLNGNEKLF
TRBJ2-3	once	TRBV7-8	14	ASSNLAGGPADTQY
TRBJ2-7	-	TRBV27	12	ASSLKGPPYEQY
TRBJ1-4	-	TRBV15	14	ATSRDPARLNEKLF
TRBJ1-6	-	TRBV6-6	14	ASIRGQGSYNSPLH
TRBJ2-6	-	TRBV15	14	ATSRDHRAGANVLT
TRBJ2-3	-	TRBV10-1	12	ASSRDSDTDTQY
TRBJ2-1	-	TRBV30	13	AWSAGGRPYNEQF
TRBJ1-2	-	TRBV27	13	ASRPPDGGLYGYT
TRBJ1-4	-	TRBV9	14	ASSVGSRRTSEKLF
TRBJ2-1	-	TRBV5-1	15	ASSYISGGASNNEQF
TRBJ1-6	-	TRBV7-2	13	ASSLDQGARSPLH
TRBJ1-1	-	TRBV30	13	AWIDSGTGWTEAF
TRBJ1-1	-	TRBV19	11	ASSIRDTLGAF
TRBJ1-2	-	TRBV20-1	6	SAPGYT
TRBJ1-6	-	TRBV3-1/TRBV3-2	16	ASSQAQDRGLGNSPLH
TRBJ2-3	once	TRBV2	13	ASSEDRAITDTQY
TRBJ2-1	-	TRBV2	11	ASSGSSYNEQF
TRBJ1-5	-	TRBV2	12	ASSAGQGDQPQH
TRBJ2-6	-	TRBV9	13	ASSLQGSGANVLT
TRBJ1-1	-	TRBV10-3	10	AISLRDNEAF
TRBJ1-6	-	TRBV5-1	13	ASSSRQGAESPLH
TRBJ1-5	-	TRBV11-2	13	ASSPTGESNQPQH
TRBJ1-2	-	TRBV9	12	ASSADRGFYGYT
TRBJ1-2	-	TRBV7-2	12	ASSPGGGHYGYT
TRBJ2-5	-	TRBV7-8	12	ASSLVRLGETQY
TRBJ2-7	-	TRBV19	14	ASSIAPGGAAYEQY
TRBJ1-1	-	TRBV5-4	14	ASSSTTRGSNTEAF
TRBJ2-1	-	TRBV12-3/TRBV12-4	9	ASSVSNEQF
TRBJ2-1	-	TRBV4-2	12	ASSQDQTGYEQF
TRBJ1-4	-	TRBV7-8	13	ASSTRGGTNEKLF
TRBJ2-7	-	TRBV13	16	ASSLAPPRVGAGDEQY
TRBJ1-1	-	TRBV6-1	12	ASSGGTGVAEAF
TRBJ2-3	once	TRBV11-1	12	ASSLYKGGDTQY
TRBJ1-3	-	TRBV28	14	ASSLSGTVSGNTIY
TRBJ1-5	-	TRBV6-5	13	ASSPRQGRNQPQH
TRBJ1-2	-	TRBV27	15	ASWPTSSRGGSYGYT
TRBJ1-6	once	TRBV7-9	13	ASSLAQGADSPLH
TRBJ2-3	-	TRBV6-5	11	ASSPIRQGTQY
TRBJ1-1	-	TRBV3-1/TRBV3-2	13	ASSHFRDRVGEAF
TRBJ2-7	-	TRBV6-5	13	ASGPGSYLSYEQY
TRBJ2-7	-	TRBV9	13	ASSPREGQTYEQY
TRBJ1-1	-	TRBV5-6	11	ASILKGGTEAF
TRBJ1-1	-	TRBV30	10	AWNRGATEAF
TRBJ2-7	once	TRBV6-5	11	ASSRDRGYEQY
TRBJ2-1	-	TRBV20-1	13	SASGSIVVGNEQF
TRBJ2-2	-	TRBV2	17	ASSEAFGSEDRITGELF
TRBJ2-7	-	TRBV11-2	12	ASSWNRVSYEQY
TRBJ2-5	-	TRBV18	12	ASSPGAPPFKQY
TRBJ2-7	-	TRBV14	9	ATRQGPEQY
TRBJ2-1	-	TRBV7-2	13	ASRVGHITYNEQF
TRBJ2-3	-	TRBV5-8	14	ASSLEPRVGTDTQY
TRBJ2-3	-	TRBV19	16	ASSTLGTGLFGTDTQY